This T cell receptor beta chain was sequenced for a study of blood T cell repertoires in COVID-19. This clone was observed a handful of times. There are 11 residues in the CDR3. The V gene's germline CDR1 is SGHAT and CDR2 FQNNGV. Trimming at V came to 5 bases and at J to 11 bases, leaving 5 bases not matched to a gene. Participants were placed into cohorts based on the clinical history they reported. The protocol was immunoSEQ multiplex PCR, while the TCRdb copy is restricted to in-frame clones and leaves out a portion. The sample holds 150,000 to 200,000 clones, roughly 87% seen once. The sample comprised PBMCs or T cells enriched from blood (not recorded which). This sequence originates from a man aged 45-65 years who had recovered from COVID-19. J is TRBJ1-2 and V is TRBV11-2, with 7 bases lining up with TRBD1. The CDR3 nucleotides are TGTGCCAGCAGCCGGGACAGCCATTACACCTTC. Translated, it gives CASSRDSHYTF.